This T cell receptor (beta chain) is from a study of Graves' ophthalmopathy and Graves' hyperthyroidism. In its sample, this clonotype was seen many times. Amplified TCR beta CDR3 regions were obtained using RNA transcripts as template. Investigators did first-round RT-PCR with HTBI primers, then second-round multiplex PCR. TCRdb re-analysed the multiplex PCR reads in MiXCR, keeping a single row per CDR3 protein. The sample has 580,000 or so distinct CDR3 sequences, less than 40% seen once. The source of this sequence is an adult man with Graves' hyperthyroidism. Sequences were obtained from peripheral blood or thyroid tissue (not recorded which).

This CDR3 is CASSQVQGISEAFF. CDR3 DNA sequence: TGTGCCAGCAGCCAAGTCCAGGGTATATCTGAAGCTTTCTTT. This sequence joins TRBV9 and TRBJ1-1; D might be TRBD1 (5 bases). The CDR3 consists of 14 residues. Germline V gives CDR1 SGDLS, CDR2 YYNGEE. The V gene lost 4 bases and the J gene lost 6 bases, with 16 bases spanning the gap.